The sequence of this TCR beta chain was determined in a study of OX40 agonist ivuxolimab in advanced cancers. Across the whole study: The patients received agonistic anti-OX40 (CD134) antibody ivuxolimab.

As for this clone: Its antigen remains unknown.

Findings and limits, study-wide: CD4+ and CD8+ blood T cells expanded clonally by week 6 at 0.1 to 3.0 mg/kg. Relative to CD4+, CD8+ T cells held more expanded clones on average.

Produced via immunoSEQ multiplex PCR; TCRdb's table is partial and in-frame only. The table has tens of thousands of clones, 92% seen once. With autoimmune disease history or systemic immunosuppression, patients were excluded. The CDR3 consists of 15 residues. Trimming cost V 0 bases and J 2 bases; bases outside gene matches: 3. Germline CDR1 SGDLS, CDR2 YYNGEE. The chain recombines TRBV9 with TRBJ2-7; TRBD2 agrees at 9 bases. The sequence derives from an adult with an advanced solid tumor such as melanoma, head and neck, liver or kidney cancer. Sequencing was performed on CD4+ or CD8+ T cells sorted from blood, taken in a trial of the OX40 agonist ivuxolimab. The CDR3 is CASSVASGGTYEQYF. The CDR3 nucleotides are TGTGCCAGCAGCGTAGCAAGCGGGGGGACCTACGAGCAGTACTTC.